The 19 T cell receptor beta chains below all came from one sample that was sequenced in a study of STAT5B mutations in CD4+ large granular lymphocyte leukemia. Using immunoSEQ multiplex PCR, the repertoire was profiled, and TCRdb retains in-frame clones only, with some absent. Of 350 to 550 clones listed, roughly 58% are singletons. Input material: PBMCs. The source of these receptors is a woman in her seventies with CD4+ T-cell large granular lymphocyte leukemia.

This clone came up once. This chain joins TRBV27 and TRBJ2-7, with D unresolved. CDR1 is MNHEY, CDR2 SMNVEV, per germline (reference sequence). With 0 bases removed from V and 7 bases from J, the gap between germline ends came to 16 bases. The CDR3 has 15 residues. As DNA, the CDR3 is TGTGCCAGCAGTTTATCGTACAGACCTACGAATGAGCAGTACTTC. Amino acids: CASSLSYRPTNEQYF.

The V gene is TRBV7-8, the J gene TRBJ2-7; TRBD2 might be the D (5 bases). Germline V CDR1 and CDR2: SGHVS, FQNEAQ. Trimming pared 5 bases from V and 3 bases from J, leaving 23 bases between. This CDR3 is built from 17 residues. CDR3 DNA: TGTGCCAGCAGCCCCATGAAGGCCGGGATTACCAACTACGAGCAGTACTTC. Residues: CASSPMKAGITNYEQYF. The full variable domain, with the rest looked up from reference TRBV7-8 and TRBJ2-7, is GAGVSQSPRYKVAKRGQDVALRCDPISGHVSLFWYQQALGQGPEFLTYFQNEAQLDKSGLPSDRFFAERPEGSVSTLKIQRTQQEDSAVYLCASSPMKAGITNYEQYFGPGTRLTVT.

The chain uses TRBV30 and TRBJ2-3, with 7 nucleotides matching TRBD2. The CDR3 consists of 17 residues. V dropped 0 bases and J dropped 0; count of bases not matched to a gene: 9. Germline lookup yields CDR1 GTSNPN and CDR2 SVGIG (reference sequence). CDR3 residues: CAWSVTRGGVSTDTQYF. In DNA form, the CDR3 reads TGTGCCTGGAGTGTAACTAGGGGAGGGGTGAGCACAGATACGCAGTATTTT.

V is TRBV5-1 and J is TRBJ1-5; D gene unclear. The CDR3 extends over 16 amino acids. Trimming removed 0 bases from V and 1 base from J, with 11 bases in between. Germline CDR1 is SGHRS and CDR2 is YFSETQ. CDR3 nucleotide sequence: TGCGCCAGCAGCTTGGAGTCGGGAGGGAGCAATCAGCCCCAGCATTTT. It is translated as CASSLESGGSNQPQHF.

This clone appeared a few times. The chain links TRBV27 to TRBJ2-1; D ambiguous. The V end lost 3 bases, the J end lost 5 bases, and 5 bases lay between the germline ends. This CDR3 contains 12 residues. Germline-derived CDR1 and CDR2 are MNHEY and SMNVEV (reference sequence). The CDR3 DNA is TGTGCCAGCAGTTTGAACCACAATGAGCAGTTCTTC. It translates to CASSLNHNEQFF.

This clone was seen a few times. The chain couples TRBV20-1 to TRBJ1-5; unclear D gene. The CDR3 totals 10 residues. Germline CDR1 reads DFQATT; CDR2 reads SNEGSKA (reference sequence). The V and J ends lost 0 bases and 6 bases respectively, with 0 bases between them. DNA of the CDR3: TGCAGTGCTAGAGATCAGCCCCAGCATTTT. Its translation: CSARDQPQHF.

In its sample, this clone is medium-sized. This chain links TRBV29-1 with TRBJ2-7; TRBD1 agrees at 10 bases. Germline V lookup: CDR1 SQVTM, CDR2 ANQGSEA. Trimming at V came to 6 bases and at J to 4 bases, leaving 6 bases not matched to a gene. The CDR3 consists of 13 residues. CDR3 sequence reads: CSVAEDRGYEQYF. The DNA for the CDR3 is TGCAGCGTCGCTGAGGACAGGGGGTACGAGCAGTACTTC.

The J gene is TRBJ2-7, the V gene TRBV5-3; no clear D. TRBV5-3 is recorded as an ORF, its role being uncertain. Between the trimmed V and J ends, which lost 3 bases and 4 bases, there was a span of 11 bases. The CDR3 length is 13 residues. CDR3: CARSSNACYEQYF. The CDR3 DNA reads as TGTGCCAGAAGCTCCAACGCTTGTTACGAGCAGTACTTC.

This chain links TRBV7-8 with TRBJ2-5; a possible D gene is TRBD2 (5 bases). The CDR3 spans 17 residues. V gave up 4 bases and J gave up 5 bases, with 23 bases separating them. CDR1 is SGHVS and CDR2 is FQNEAQ in the germline V gene. CDR3 DNA sequence: TGTGCCAGCAGCTCCCCCACTAGTCCCCCACTGCCGGAGACCCAGTACTTC. Its protein product is CASSSPTSPPLPETQYF.

The chain couples TRBV6-1 to TRBJ2-5, with a weak D call TRBD2 (5 bases). The CDR3 totals 15 residues. Trimming shortened V by 0 bases and J by 3 bases, and 11 bases separated the two germline ends. The germline V gene encodes CDR1 MNHNS and CDR2 SASEGT. The CDR3 protein is CASSEAPLEEETQYF. The CDR3 region has the DNA TGTGCCAGCAGTGAAGCGCCACTAGAGGAAGAGACCCAGTACTTC.

J is TRBJ2-3 and V is TRBV4-1, with TRBD1 matching 9 bases. The CDR3 length is 17 residues. Germline V CDR1 and CDR2: MGHRA, YSYEKL. Trimming at V came to 2 bases and at J to 4 bases, leaving 10 bases not matched to a gene. The CDR3 DNA sequence: TGCGCCAGCAGCCAACCCATTGGACAGGGGCCGTCAGATACGCAGTATTTT. It specifies CASSQPIGQGPSDTQYF.

The chain has TRBV6-1 and TRBJ1-6, with D possibly matching TRBD1 (6 bases). Trimming pared 3 bases from V and 5 bases from J, leaving 8 bases between. Germline-derived CDR1 and CDR2 are MNHNS and SASEGT. The length of the CDR3 is 14 residues. CDR3 loop: CASSDRGNNSPLHF. The CDR3 DNA follows: TGTGCCAGCAGTGACAGGGGTAATAATTCACCCCTCCACTTT.

This clone was counted only a few times. The chain recombines TRBV29-1 with TRBJ1-2; D ambiguous. V gave up 6 bases and J gave up 4 bases, with 9 bases separating them. The length of the CDR3 is 11 residues. Germline V gene sequence: CDR1 SQVTM, CDR2 ANQGSEA. The CDR3 sequence is CSVLSVYGYTF. Here the CDR3 DNA reads TGCAGCGTCCTCTCTGTCTATGGCTACACCTTC.

This chain joins TRBV29-1 and TRBJ1-1; D might be TRBD1 (5 bases). Trimming cost V 7 bases and J 1 base, with 7 bases left between them. The germline V gene encodes CDR1 SQVTM and CDR2 ANQGSEA. This CDR3 has 11 residues. Written as DNA, the CDR3 is TGCAGCGGGGACGGGAACACTGAAGCTTTCTTT. Protein: CSGDGNTEAFF.

This clone was counted between two and nine times. The chain employs TRBV6-8 and TRBJ1-1; maybe TRBD1 (5 bases). The CDR3 loop spans 14 amino acids. The germline V gene has CDR1 MNHGY and CDR2 SAAAGT. V was shortened by 4 bases and J by 5 bases, with 14 bases between the two germline ends. The CDR3 sequence: CASSLKQGWTEAFF. CDR3 sequence (DNA): TGTGCCAGCAGTTTAAAGCAGGGTTGGACTGAAGCTTTCTTT.

This clone has a handful of counts. V and J are TRBV10-3 and TRBJ1-6; D is undetermined. In germline, CDR1 is ENHRY, CDR2 SYGVKD. CDR3 length: 13 amino acids. V gave up 3 bases and J gave up 5 bases, with 5 bases separating them. This CDR3 is CAISEEDNSPLHF. The CDR3 bases are TGTGCCATCAGTGAAGAAGATAATTCACCCCTCCACTTT.

This CDR3 is CASTLTGGDIGELFF. The CDR3 DNA reads as TGTGCCAGTACTCTGACAGGGGGAGATATCGGGGAGCTGTTTTTT. V and J are TRBV19 and TRBJ2-2; 9 bases agree with TRBD1. Trimming at V came to 7 bases and at J to 7 bases, leaving 10 bases not matched to a gene. CDR1 and CDR2 (germline): LNHDA, SQIVND (reference sequence). There are 15 residues in the CDR3.

By proportion, this clone is hyperexpanded. CDR3 sequence reads: CASSITYTNQPQHF. The CDR3 nucleotides are TGTGCCAGTAGTATCACATACACCAATCAGCCCCAGCATTTT. The rearrangement links TRBV19 to TRBJ1-5; D gene uncertain. Germline assignment: CDR1 LNHDA and CDR2 SQIVND (reference sequence). The V and J ends lost 3 bases and 3 bases respectively, with 9 bases between them. The CDR3 consists of 14 residues.

This clone turned up a few times. V gene TRBV28 combines with J gene TRBJ1-2, with 8 bases identical to TRBD1. The V and J ends lost 2 bases and 3 bases, in that order; junction bases with no gene match: 14. CDR1 is MDHEN and CDR2 is SYDVKM in the germline V gene. The CDR3 length is 18 residues. The CDR3 region is CASSLTDRVSFLDYGYTF. DNA of the CDR3: TGTGCCAGCAGTTTAACGGACAGGGTTTCGTTTCTTGACTATGGCTACACCTTC.